These T cell receptor beta chains were read from a single sample in a study of T cell responses to AZD1222 COVID-19 vaccine. Assay: immunoSEQ multiplex PCR; the TCRdb copy retains only in-frame clones and omits some. The table lists fewer than 150,000 clones, 85% to 90% of them singletons. The sequences come from peripheral blood, collected 28 days after the second AZD1222 dose. These receptor sequences come from an adult who received the AZD1222 COVID-19 vaccine. The CDR3 runs from the conserved cysteine through the conserved F or W. The D gene is left open where the match is weak. Size is stated for part of the rows, as once, few or many counts, or as a class when the clone is expanded.

clone_size: -
j_call: TRBJ1-1
v_call: TRBV28
d_call: -
cdr3_nt: TGTGCCAGCAGTTTGGGCACTGAAGCTTTCTTT
cdr3_aa: CASSLGTEAFF

clone_size: -
j_call: TRBJ2-1
v_call: TRBV27
d_call: TRBD1
cdr3_nt: TGTGCCAGCAGTTTACAGGGGGTAAGAGGCGGTGAGCAGTTCTTC
cdr3_aa: CASSLQGVRGGEQFF

clone_size: -
j_call: TRBJ2-2
v_call: TRBV6-5
d_call: -
cdr3_nt: TGTGCCAGTCGTAACACCGGGGAGCTGTTTTTT
cdr3_aa: CASRNTGELFF

clone_size: -
j_call: TRBJ1-2
v_call: TRBV7-2
d_call: TRBD1
cdr3_nt: TGTGCCAGCAGCTCGCAGGGGGCTCCTAACTATGGCTACACCTTC
cdr3_aa: CASSSQGAPNYGYTF

clone_size: few
j_call: TRBJ1-4
v_call: TRBV27
d_call: -
cdr3_nt: TGTGCCAGCAGTCGGGCAGGGGCCATCAATGAAAAACTGTTTTTT
cdr3_aa: CASSRAGAINEKLFF

clone_size: -
j_call: TRBJ2-1
v_call: TRBV5-1
d_call: TRBD1
cdr3_nt: TGCGCCAGCAGCTTGACCGGGACAGGTAACTACAATGAGCAGTTCTTC
cdr3_aa: CASSLTGTGNYNEQFF

clone_size: -
j_call: TRBJ2-3
v_call: TRBV30
d_call: TRBD2
cdr3_nt: TGTGCCTGGAGTAGTATGGGACTAGCTGCAGATACGCAGTATTTT
cdr3_aa: CAWSSMGLAADTQYF

clone_size: once
j_call: TRBJ1-5
v_call: TRBV5-1
d_call: -
cdr3_nt: TGCGCCAGCAGCCCGGATAGCAATCAGCCCCAGCATTTT
cdr3_aa: CASSPDSNQPQHF

clone_size: -
j_call: TRBJ1-6
v_call: TRBV4-1
d_call: -
cdr3_nt: TGCGCCAGCAGCCAGGAGTCGGTTTCGGGTTCACCCCTCCACTTT
cdr3_aa: CASSQESVSGSPLHF

clone_size: -
j_call: TRBJ1-3
v_call: TRBV4-3
d_call: -
cdr3_nt: TGCGCCAGCAGCCAAGACCAGGACCGTGGAAACACCATATATTTT
cdr3_aa: CASSQDQDRGNTIYF

clone_size: -
j_call: TRBJ1-5
v_call: TRBV24-1
d_call: -
cdr3_nt: TGTGCCACCAGTGATTCGATAACAGGTTACAATCAGCCCCAGCATTTT
cdr3_aa: CATSDSITGYNQPQHF

clone_size: -
j_call: TRBJ2-4
v_call: TRBV30
d_call: -
cdr3_nt: TGTGCCTGGAGTGTTGGTGTGGGGGGAAGAAACATTCAGTACTTC
cdr3_aa: CAWSVGVGGRNIQYF

clone_size: -
j_call: TRBJ1-1
v_call: TRBV19
d_call: -
cdr3_nt: TGTGCCAGTAGTATTAGGCAGGGGTTTTATGAAGCTTTCTTT
cdr3_aa: CASSIRQGFYEAFF

clone_size: -
j_call: TRBJ1-1
v_call: TRBV10-2
d_call: TRBD1
cdr3_nt: TGCGCCAGCCGCCAAACAGGGGTAACTGAAGCTTTCTTT
cdr3_aa: CASRQTGVTEAFF

clone_size: -
j_call: TRBJ1-6
v_call: TRBV12-3/TRBV12-4
d_call: -
cdr3_nt: TGTGCCAGCAGTTCCGTAAGGAATTCACCCCTCCACTTT
cdr3_aa: CASSSVRNSPLHF

clone_size: -
j_call: TRBJ2-7
v_call: TRBV12-3/TRBV12-4
d_call: -
cdr3_nt: TGTGCCAGTTGGGACGGGAACTCCTACGAGCAGTACTTC
cdr3_aa: CASWDGNSYEQYF

clone_size: -
j_call: TRBJ2-1
v_call: TRBV7-8
d_call: -
cdr3_nt: TGTGCCAGCAGCTTCACCGGGACCAGGAATGAGCAGTTCTTC
cdr3_aa: CASSFTGTRNEQFF

clone_size: -
j_call: TRBJ2-5
v_call: TRBV7-2
d_call: TRBD2
cdr3_nt: TGTGCCAGCAGCTCCCCCACCGGGAGGGGGTTTCGAGAGACCCAGTACTTC
cdr3_aa: CASSSPTGRGFRETQYF

clone_size: -
j_call: TRBJ2-1
v_call: TRBV27
d_call: -
cdr3_nt: TGTGCCAGCAGACAAACGGGGGAGCAGTTCTTC
cdr3_aa: CASRQTGEQFF

clone_size: few
j_call: TRBJ2-3
v_call: TRBV4-2
d_call: TRBD2
cdr3_nt: TGTGCCAGCAGCCACTACTCTAGCGGGAGGGATACAGATACGCAGTATTTT
cdr3_aa: CASSHYSSGRDTDTQYF

clone_size: -
j_call: TRBJ1-2
v_call: TRBV12-3/TRBV12-4
d_call: -
cdr3_nt: TGTGCCAGCAGTCACCCCAGGAATGGCTACACCTTC
cdr3_aa: CASSHPRNGYTF

clone_size: -
j_call: TRBJ1-4
v_call: TRBV7-9
d_call: -
cdr3_nt: TGTGCCAGCAGCTCCACAGGGCAGTTGGACGAAAAACTGTTTTTT
cdr3_aa: CASSSTGQLDEKLFF

clone_size: -
j_call: TRBJ2-1
v_call: TRBV5-1
d_call: -
cdr3_nt: TGCGCCAGCAGCTTGGCCGGGTCTAACTCCTACAATGAGCAGTTCTTC
cdr3_aa: CASSLAGSNSYNEQFF

clone_size: -
j_call: TRBJ1-5
v_call: TRBV19
d_call: TRBD1
cdr3_nt: TGTGCCAGTAGTATAACAGGGGTCTTGTCAAATCAGCCCCAGCATTTT
cdr3_aa: CASSITGVLSNQPQHF

clone_size: -
j_call: TRBJ1-2
v_call: TRBV11-2
d_call: TRBD1
cdr3_nt: TGTGCCAGCAGCTTAGTTCAGACAGGGGTCTATGGCTACACCTTC
cdr3_aa: CASSLVQTGVYGYTF

clone_size: -
j_call: TRBJ2-7
v_call: TRBV6-6
d_call: TRBD1
cdr3_nt: TGTGCCAGCAGTTACAACCAGGGGGCCTACGAGCAGTACTTC
cdr3_aa: CASSYNQGAYEQYF

clone_size: -
j_call: TRBJ2-2
v_call: TRBV11-3
d_call: TRBD1
cdr3_nt: TGTGCCAGCAGCTCGACAGGGGCGGTTGGGACCGGGGAGCTGTTTTTT
cdr3_aa: CASSSTGAVGTGELFF

clone_size: -
j_call: TRBJ2-2
v_call: TRBV10-2
d_call: TRBD2
cdr3_nt: TGCGCCAGCAGTAATCGGATTAGCGGGATGGCGGTGGACACCGGGGAGCTGTTTTTT
cdr3_aa: CASSNRISGMAVDTGELFF

clone_size: -
j_call: TRBJ1-5
v_call: TRBV27
d_call: TRBD1
cdr3_nt: TGTGCCAGCAGTTTAAGGATTGGGCAGGGGGTTTTGAGCAATCAGCCCCAGCATTTT
cdr3_aa: CASSLRIGQGVLSNQPQHF

clone_size: -
j_call: TRBJ2-3
v_call: TRBV29-1
d_call: -
cdr3_nt: TGCAGCGTAATTATCAGGGTATCGGCCCCAGATACGCAGTATTTT
cdr3_aa: CSVIIRVSAPDTQYF

clone_size: -
j_call: TRBJ2-1
v_call: TRBV3-1/TRBV3-2
d_call: TRBD1
cdr3_nt: TGTGCCAGCAGCCTCTGGCCCATAGGGACAGGGGGCACGAATGAGCAGTTCTTC
cdr3_aa: CASSLWPIGTGGTNEQFF